The 21 T cell receptor beta chains listed next were all sequenced from one sample in a study of T cells in Graves' hyperthyroidism and ophthalmopathy (dated 2019 in TCRdb). The protocol used for the library was multiplex PCR. Sequencing was performed on an Illumina HiSeq 2000. The TCR beta CDR3 regions were amplified from RNA transcripts. The TCR CDR3 was subjected to a first round of RT-PCR using the HTBI primer set and the Qiagen OneStep RT-PCR kit. The public reads were reanalyzed by TCRdb: fastp trimming at Q25, MiXCR alignment, in-frame beta chains only. Every distinct CDR3 protein forms one entry, paired with its most common genes and DNA. The sample table lists fewer than 600,000 distinct CDR3 sequences, about 15% of them with a count of one. The ten most abundant clones make up approximately 15% of the sample. Input material: blood. Receptors were obtained from a middle-aged woman with Graves' hyperthyroidism.

CDR3 coding DNA: TGTGCCAGCAGCTCCCGGACATTAAACACCGGGGAGCTGTTTTTT. Residues: CASSSRTLNTGELFF. The chain combines TRBV6-1 with TRBJ2-2; TRBD1 might be the D (5 bases). The CDR3 consists of 15 residues. The germline V gene encodes CDR1 MNHNS and CDR2 SASEGT. V lost 6 bases, J lost 2 bases, and 13 bases lay in between.

This clonotype occurred a few times. Relative to the germline gene, one junction end is altered; a read error may explain this. The CDR3 here is CAGSPPVEMWGYEQYF. CDR3 sequence (DNA): TGTGCCGGCAGTCCCCCCGTAGAGATGTGGGGTTACGAGCAGTACTTC. The J gene is TRBJ2-7, the V gene TRBV28; D gene uncertain. The germline gives CDR1 MDHEN, CDR2 SYDVKM. This CDR3 contains 16 residues.

This clonotype was detected many times. The chain has TRBV3-1 and TRBJ2-1; 7 nucleotides match TRBD2. Germline CDR1 and CDR2: LGHDT and YNNKEL (reference sequence). The CDR3 covers 16 residues. The J segment lost 4 bases and the V segment lost 1 base, leaving 7 bases of the junction unmatched. CDR3 amino acids: CASSQARLAEYNEQFF. CDR3 nucleotides: TGTGCCAGCAGCCAAGCTCGCCTAGCGGAGTACAATGAGCAGTTCTTC.

In its sample, this clonotype was seen many times. The chain joins TRBV2 to TRBJ2-2; TRBD2 matches at 15 bases. CDR3 length: 17 amino acids. V lost 6 bases and J lost 7; bases outside the gene matches: 9. Germline V gene sequence: CDR1 SNHLY, CDR2 FYNNEI. The DNA for the CDR3 is TGTGCCAGCAGCTCCTGGACTAGCGGGAGGGAGAACGGGGAGCTGTTTTTT. This gives the protein CASSSWTSGRENGELFF.

The chain joins TRBV9 to TRBJ2-1; D not certain. V was clipped by 4 bases and J by 8 bases, with 16 bases between them. The CDR3 sequence is 14 residues long. Germline V CDR1 and CDR2: SGDLS, YYNGEE. CDR3 in amino acids: CASSTTSGLYEQFF. CDR3 nucleotides: TGTGCCAGCAGCACGACTTCCGGGTTGTATGAGCAGTTCTTC.

This clonotype was seen a handful of times. The chain has TRBV20-1 and TRBJ1-5, with 8 bases matching TRBD1. The germline V gene has CDR1 DFQATT and CDR2 SNEGSKA (reference sequence). This CDR3 has 14 amino acids. The V gene end was trimmed by 0 bases and the J gene end by 12 bases; junction bases not matched to a gene: 10. The CDR3 protein is CSAREPSGQAGQHF. In DNA form, the CDR3 reads TGCAGTGCTAGAGAACCCTCGGGACAGGCGGGCCAGCATTTT.

This clonotype was observed a handful of times. This rearrangement joins TRBV20-1 to TRBJ1-4, with D maybe TRBD1 (6 bases). CDR3 size: 14 residues. The germline V and J ends were trimmed by 6 bases and 0 bases, with 11 bases remaining between them. Looked up from germline, CDR1 is DFQATT and CDR2 is SNEGSKA (reference sequence). CDR3 DNA sequence: TGCAGTGCCTCGGACAGTGCAACTAATGAAAAACTGTTTTTT. Translating gives CSASDSATNEKLFF.

V usage is TRBV25-1 and J usage is TRBJ1-6; weak D call: TRBD1 (6 bases). The CDR3 totals 14 residues. Trimming removed 4 bases from V and 4 bases from J, with 8 bases in between. CDR1 is MGHDK, CDR2 SYGVNS, per germline. CDR3 in amino acids: CASSGQGYNSPLHF. CDR3 bases: TGTGCCAGCAGTGGGCAGGGGTATAATTCACCCCTCCACTTT.

Ten or more counts support this clonotype. This chain joins TRBV12-3 or TRBV12-4 and TRBJ2-3; 9 nucleotides align to TRBD2. The V segment lost 5 bases and the J segment 3 bases; nucleotides outside the gene matches: 12. This CDR3 comprises 17 residues. The chain's CDR3 is CASSPDVAGARTDTQYF. CDR3 nucleotides: TGTGCCAGCAGTCCCGATGTAGCGGGAGCCAGAACAGATACGCAGTATTTT.

This chain uses TRBV7-9 with TRBJ2-1; 10 bases fit TRBD1. The trim removed 5 bases at V and 10 bases at J, leaving 14 bases unmatched. CDR3 length equals 16 residues. Per the germline V gene, CDR1 is SEHNR and CDR2 is FQNEAQ (reference sequence). For the CDR3, the DNA is TGTGCCAGCAGCCTATACGAATTAGGACAGGGGGGAGAGCAGTTCTTC. As protein: CASSLYELGQGGEQFF.

This clonotype was seen a few times. This rearrangement joins TRBV3-1 to TRBJ2-7; 13 nucleotides match TRBD2. The germline V gene has CDR1 LGHDT and CDR2 YNNKEL (reference sequence). V lost 0 bases, J lost 5 bases, and 10 bases stayed unmatched. CDR3 length: 18 amino acids. The CDR3 DNA is TGTGCCAGCAGCCAAGATTCGCAAACCGGGACTAGCGGGAACGAGCAGTACTTC. Translation: CASSQDSQTGTSGNEQYF.

This chain uses TRBV7-9 with TRBJ1-1; 8 bases map to TRBD1. With 4 bases clipped from V and 5 bases from J, the junction kept 18 bases outside the gene matches. CDR3 length: 18 residues. Per germline, CDR1 SEHNR and CDR2 FQNEAQ (reference sequence). Written as DNA, the CDR3 is TGTGCCAGCAGCTACCGTACCTCGCGGGACAGGTTATCGACTGAAGCTTTCTTT. It encodes CASSYRTSRDRLSTEAFF.

The V and J genes are TRBV18 and TRBJ1-1; the D gene is possibly TRBD1 (5 bases). CDR1 KGHSH and CDR2 LQKENI come from the germline V gene. Trimming cost V 6 bases and J 0 bases, with 11 bases left between them. This CDR3 has 14 residues. The CDR3: CASSRGPMNTEAFF. The CDR3 DNA reads as TGTGCCAGCTCCCGGGGACCAATGAACACTGAAGCTTTCTTT.

At least ten counts were recorded for this clonotype. The gene calls are TRBV30 and TRBJ2-3; TRBD1 is a possible D gene (6 bases). Germline assignment: CDR1 GTSNPN and CDR2 SVGIG (reference sequence). V lost 4 bases, J lost 11 bases, and 22 bases lay in between. The CDR3 runs to 14 residues. The DNA of the CDR3 is TGTGCCTGGACCCTCTCCACCACAGGGACGGAGCAGTATTTT. Its protein is CAWTLSTTGTEQYF.

This clonotype was observed many times. This chain uses TRBV20-1 with TRBJ2-2; D is possibly TRBD1 or TRBD2 (6 bases each). This CDR3 contains 15 residues. Deletions cut 0 bases from V and 7 bases from J, with 15 bases between. The germline CDR1 and CDR2 sequences are DFQATT and SNEGSKA (reference sequence). CDR3 residues: CSAREGGSGGGELFF. As DNA, the CDR3 is TGCAGTGCTAGAGAAGGGGGGAGTGGCGGCGGGGAGCTGTTTTTT.

CDR3 in amino acids: CASSEALQFSGNTIYF. CDR3 bases: TGTGCCAGCAGTGAAGCGCTTCAGTTCAGTGGAAACACCATATATTTT. The V and J genes are TRBV2 and TRBJ1-3; no clear D gene. CDR1 and CDR2 (germline): SNHLY, FYNNEI. V lost 0 bases and J lost 3, with 12 bases in between. The CDR3 loop spans 16 amino acids.

The chain carries TRBV28 and TRBJ1-1; D call uncertain. CDR1 and CDR2 from the germline V gene are MDHEN and SYDVKM. The CDR3 consists of 15 residues. Deletions cut 5 bases from V and 0 bases from J, with 13 bases between. The CDR3 DNA follows: TGTGCCAGCAGTGACTACAGAAACCTGAACACTGAAGCTTTCTTT. Amino acid sequence: CASSDYRNLNTEAFF.

This clonotype was observed at least ten times. The gene calls are TRBV5-6 and TRBJ2-1; 9 nucleotides align to TRBD2. Looked up from germline, CDR1 is SGHDT and CDR2 is YYEEEE. With 6 bases clipped from V and 8 bases from J, the junction kept 12 bases outside the gene matches. CDR3 size: 15 residues. The CDR3 coding sequence is TGTGCCAGCATCCTTACTAGCGGGCTAGTCGATGAGCAGTTCTTC. Its translation: CASILTSGLVDEQFF.

This clonotype was seen repeatedly, ten times or more. The chain uses TRBV3-1 and TRBJ1-6; 7 nucleotides match TRBD1. The CDR3 consists of 17 residues. Trimming removed 3 bases from V and 10 bases from J; junction bases left unmatched: 15. The germline gives CDR1 LGHDT, CDR2 YNNKEL (reference sequence). The CDR3, as DNA: TGTGCCAGCAGCCAGGGACCGACAGGGAGTAGGGGGTCACCCCTCCACTTT. It yields the protein CASSQGPTGSRGSPLHF.

At least ten counts were recorded for this clonotype. This rearrangement joins TRBV27 to TRBJ2-3; D not resolved. The CDR3 spans 14 residues. CDR1 is MNHEY and CDR2 is SMNVEV in the germline V gene (reference sequence). V was shortened by 6 bases and J by 2 bases, with 12 bases between the two germline ends. This CDR3 is CASSPLEDTDTQYF. CDR3 nucleotides: TGTGCCAGCAGCCCGCTCGAGGACACAGATACGCAGTATTTT.

This clonotype was seen only a few times. The chain uses TRBV24-1 and TRBJ2-2; 16 nucleotides match TRBD2. V was clipped by 3 bases and J by 1 base; unmatched bases: 7. This CDR3 is 20 amino acids long. CDR1 is KGHDR, CDR2 SFDVKD, per germline. The DNA of the CDR3 is TGTGCCACCAGTGATGCAGGGACTAGCGGGAGGGCCTTGAACACCGGGGAGCTGTTTTTT. Protein product: CATSDAGTSGRALNTGELFF.